This entry concerns a single T cell receptor (beta chain). V lost 8 bases, J lost 5 bases, and 15 bases lay in between. Germline V gene data show CDR1 as SQVTM and CDR2 as ANQGSEA. This CDR3 has 12 residues. This sample stems from a study of tumor T cells in aggressive B-cell lymphoma. TCRdb's table, derived via immunoSEQ multiplex PCR, lists solely in-frame clones and lacks some. The sample carries about 3,900 clones, 86% recorded once. What was sequenced was tumor tissue. The TCR was taken from an adult with diffuse large B cell lymphoma. V gene TRBV29-1 combines with J gene TRBJ1-2, with TRBD1 as a possible D gene (6 bases). The CDR3 sequence: CSTSQGPYGYTF. CDR3 in DNA: TGCAGCACCTCGCAGGGGCCATATGGCTACACCTTC.